Given below is one T cell receptor (beta chain) in context. Its antigen is unidentified. This sample was included in a study of cytomegalovirus exposure and HLA in healthy donors. The primer mix had 60 Vbeta and 13 Jbeta primers. Generated by immunoSEQ multiplex PCR, the TCRdb table keeps only in-frame clones and is missing some. The table shows about 180,000 clones, with approximately 80% occurring only once. Regarding the study as a whole: Among the most significant clusters, several appeared linked to common viral pathogens in a later analysis.

The source material was PBMCs. The sequence came from a woman between 50 and 59 years old in good health and CMV-seronegative.

CDR3 protein: CASGSGQGAYNEQFF. In nucleotides, the CDR3 is TGTGCTAGTGGTTCGGGACAGGGGGCATACAATGAGCAGTTCTTC. The chain employs TRBV12-5 and TRBJ2-1; the match to TRBD1 covers 12 bases. J lost 4 bases, V lost 4 bases, and 2 bases had no gene match. This CDR3 is 15 amino acids long. CDR1 and CDR2 (germline): LGHNT, FRNRAP.